Below are 23 T cell receptor beta chains sequenced from a single sample in a study of blood T cell repertoires in COVID-19. Produced via immunoSEQ multiplex PCR; TCRdb's table is partial and in-frame only. There are about 250,000 clones in the sample; about 85% occur only once, and 3% to 3.5% lies in the top ten. The specimen was peripheral blood. All receptors derive from a man aged 18 to 30 with active or convalescent COVID-19.

In its sample, this clone was seen once. The J gene is TRBJ2-7, the V gene TRBV20-1, with D perhaps matching TRBD1 (6 bases). V lost 1 base and J lost 6, with 7 bases in between. Germline-derived CDR1 and CDR2 are DFQATT and SNEGSKA (reference sequence). The length of the CDR3 is 11 residues. CDR3 residues: CSARGGGEQYF. The DNA for the CDR3 is TGCAGTGCTAGAGGAGGGGGCGAGCAGTACTTC.

V and J are TRBV6-5 and TRBJ1-2; D is unclear. The germline V gene has CDR1 MNHEY and CDR2 SVGAGI. V was trimmed by 0 bases and J by 4 bases, leaving 6 bases between them. The CDR3 is made up of 13 amino acids. The DNA for the CDR3 is TGTGCCAGCAGTTACTCGCGGGGCTATGGCTACACCTTC. Amino acid sequence: CASSYSRGYGYTF.

J is TRBJ2-1 and V is TRBV29-1; D may be TRBD2 (6 bases). Germline CDR1 is SQVTM and CDR2 is ANQGSEA. V dropped 5 bases and J dropped 2 bases, with 16 bases sitting between them. The CDR3 has 15 residues. The CDR3 reads CSVRIRAGTYNEQFF. CDR3 nucleotides: TGCAGCGTTAGGATCCGGGCGGGAACCTACAATGAGCAGTTCTTC.

The chain couples TRBV6-6 to TRBJ2-7; D uncertain. V gave up 2 bases and J gave up 4 bases, with 12 bases separating them. Germline CDR1 reads MNHNY; CDR2 reads SVGAGI (reference sequence). This CDR3 is built from 14 residues. This chain's CDR3 is CASSYIASAYEQYF. In DNA form, the CDR3 reads TGTGCCAGCAGTTACATCGCCAGCGCTTACGAGCAGTACTTC.

The rearrangement links TRBV6-5 to TRBJ1-1; tentatively, D is TRBD1 (6 bases). V was cut by 6 bases and J by 6 bases, with 17 bases left in between. Germline-derived CDR1 and CDR2 are MNHEY and SVGAGI. This CDR3 has 14 amino acids. Written as DNA, the CDR3 is TGTGCCAGCAGCCGCATAACAGGGATCCCTGAAGCTTTCTTT. As protein: CASSRITGIPEAFF.

This chain connects TRBV5-6 to TRBJ2-5, with TRBD1 identical over 11 bases. After removal of 4 bases from V and 7 bases from J, the junction contained 6 bases not matched to a gene. The CDR3 sequence is 14 residues long. Germline CDR1 SGHDT, CDR2 YYEEEE. The CDR3 DNA follows: TGTGCCAGCAGCAGCCGGACAGGGGGCGGGACCCAGTACTTC. Its translation is CASSSRTGGGTQYF. The whole variable domain, filled in from reference TRBV5-6 and TRBJ2-5, reads DAGVTQSPTHLIKTRGQQVTLRCSPKSGHDTVSWYQQALGQGPQFIFQYYEEEERQRGNFPDRFSGHQFPNYSSELNVNALLLGDSALYLCASSSRTGGGTQYFGPGTRLLVL.

The rearrangement uses TRBV27 and TRBJ2-1; possible D gene TRBD2, 7 bases. The CDR3 consists of 17 residues. Germline CDR1 is MNHEY and CDR2 is SMNVEV (reference sequence). Deletions cut 3 bases from V and 1 base from J, with 16 bases between. This CDR3 reads CASSFSGGLTSYNEQFF. The DNA of the CDR3 is TGTGCCAGCAGTTTTTCGGGGGGCTTAACGTCCTACAATGAGCAGTTCTTC.

This chain uses TRBV7-9 with TRBJ2-2; 9 positions agree with TRBD1. The CDR3 covers 14 residues. Germline V CDR1 and CDR2: SEHNR, FQNEAQ (reference sequence). V dropped 9 bases and J dropped 0; count of bases not matched to a gene: 2. Here the CDR3 reads CASRQGANTGELFF. The CDR3 coding sequence is TGTGCCAGTAGACAGGGGGCGAACACCGGGGAGCTGTTTTTT.

The chain has TRBV5-1 and TRBJ2-7, with 10 bases that match TRBD1. The germline CDR1 and CDR2 sequences are SGHRS and YFSETQ. The CDR3 totals 19 residues. The V gene end was trimmed by 5 bases and the J gene end by 2 bases; junction bases not matched to a gene: 19. The DNA of the CDR3 is TGCGCCAGCAGACGCCGACAGGGGGCAAGGGAAACGAGGCCCTACGAGCAGTACTTC. Protein: CASRRRQGARETRPYEQYF.

Note on this clone: An end of the junction differs from the germline gene, which may be a read error. This CDR3 is also generated by other DNA sequences in the sample. This chain joins TRBV24-1 and TRBJ2-6; the match to TRBD1 covers 9 bases. Germline V gives CDR1 KGHDR, CDR2 SFDVKD. This CDR3 is 16 amino acids long. In DNA, the CDR3 is TGTGCCACGGCGGACAGGGGAGTTTCCGGGGCCAACGTTCTGACTTTC. It translates to CATADRGVSGANVLTF.

The chain employs TRBV7-3 and TRBJ2-1; 12 bases line up with TRBD2. This CDR3 comprises 15 residues. Germline CDR1 SGHTA, CDR2 FQGTGA. V lost 5 bases and J lost 7; bases outside the gene matches: 6. The CDR3 loop is CASSPSGRASNEQFF. The CDR3 nucleotides read TGTGCCAGCAGCCCTAGCGGGAGGGCATCGAATGAGCAGTTCTTC.

The rearrangement joins TRBV19 to TRBJ2-2, with 8 positions matching TRBD1. The ends lost 0 bases at V and 4 bases at J; junction bases unmatched: 7. In germline, CDR1 is LNHDA, CDR2 SQIVND (reference sequence). The CDR3 has 17 residues. CDR3 coding DNA: TGTGCCAGTAGTATAGATCAGGGGGCGGCGAGCACCGGGGAGCTGTTTTTT. This sequence encodes CASSIDQGAASTGELFF.

This clone appeared once. V and J are TRBV3-1 (or the pseudogene TRBV3-2) and TRBJ1-3, with no clear D. The CDR3 is 14 residues long. Trimming left V 6 bases short and J 1 base short, with 10 bases between. Per germline, CDR1 LGHDT and CDR2 YNNKEL (reference sequence). The CDR3 spells CASRLEHSGNTIYF. As DNA, the CDR3 is TGTGCCAGCAGGCTTGAGCATTCTGGAAACACCATATATTTT.

This chain connects TRBV21-1 to TRBJ1-1. TRBV21-1 is an annotated pseudogene. The CDR3 extends over 15 amino acids. CDR3 in amino acids: CASSKRGKETTEAFF. CDR3 DNA: TGTGCCAGCAGCAAAAGAGGCAAGGAGACCACTGAAGCTTTCTTT.

This sequence joins TRBV7-9 and TRBJ1-3; no firm D call. The CDR3 is made up of 15 amino acids. Trimming cost V 5 bases and J 1 base, with 12 bases left between them. Germline assignment: CDR1 SEHNR and CDR2 FQNEAQ (reference sequence). CDR3 sequence (DNA): TGTGCCAGCAGCCCCCTAGGATCTTCTGGAAACACCATATATTTT. It codes for CASSPLGSSGNTIYF.

The J gene is TRBJ1-5, the V gene TRBV21-1; the table's D call, TRBD1, has no DNA check behind it. TRBV21-1 is marked as a pseudogene. CDR3 size: 19 residues. CDR3 loop: CASSKCEGTGRLVEQPQHF. DNA for the CDR3: TGTGCCAGCAGCAAATGCGAGGGGACAGGGAGATTGGTTGAACAGCCCCAGCATTTT.

A few counts support this clone. The chain recombines TRBV15 with TRBJ2-1; TRBD2 matches 10 bases. The CDR3 spans 15 residues. The germline V gene has CDR1 LNHNV and CDR2 YYDKDF (reference sequence). Unmatched junction bases numbered 6, after V lost 3 bases and J lost 7 bases. Written as DNA, the CDR3 is TGTGCCACCAGCAGGACTAGCGGGCAGCCTAATGAGCAGTTCTTC. Translated: CATSRTSGQPNEQFF.

The chain recombines TRBV4-2 with TRBJ2-2, with TRBD2 matching 7 bases. CDR1 and CDR2 from the germline V gene are LGHNA and YNFKEQ. The V gene end was trimmed by 2 bases and the J gene end by 3 bases; junction bases not matched to a gene: 6. This CDR3 region has 16 residues. The CDR3 loop reads CASSQSTSRYTGELFF. As DNA, the CDR3 is TGTGCCAGCAGCCAATCGACTAGCAGATACACCGGGGAGCTGTTTTTT.

The CDR3 DNA follows: TGTGCCAGCTCACCACCGTCGGGAGGCCAAGTTGGAGAGCAGTACTTC. Amino acid sequence: CASSPPSGGQVGEQYF. The rearrangement links TRBV18 to TRBJ2-7, with 7 bases fitting TRBD2. The V gene's germline CDR1 is KGHSH and CDR2 LQKENI. The trim removed 0 bases at V and 7 bases at J, leaving 12 bases unmatched. This CDR3 region has 16 residues.

The chain carries TRBV11-2 and TRBJ2-1, with a weak D call TRBD1 (6 bases). Germline V CDR1 and CDR2: SGHAT, FQNNGV. V gave up 5 bases and J gave up 0 bases, with 20 bases separating them. CDR3 size: 18 residues. In nucleotides, the CDR3 is TGTGCCAGCAGCCCACCCCGGGACACTGTTTTCTCCTACAATGAGCAGTTCTTC. Residues: CASSPPRDTVFSYNEQFF.

In its sample, this clone was seen once. The V gene is TRBV5-5, the J gene TRBJ1-2; 8 bases align to TRBD1. The CDR3 loop spans 14 amino acids. Trimming took 4 bases from V and 8 from J; bases not matched to a gene: 10. Germline-derived CDR1 and CDR2 are SGHKS and YYEKEE (reference sequence). The CDR3 nucleotides read TGTGCCAGCAGCCGAACAGGGGGAGTGTTCGGCTACACCTTC. Protein product: CASSRTGGVFGYTF.

This clone was recorded only once. The chain couples TRBV5-8 to TRBJ1-2, with D possibly TRBD1 on 6 matching bases. The CDR3 loop spans 16 amino acids. In germline, CDR1 is SGHTS, CDR2 YDEGEE. Trimming cost V 4 bases and J 3 bases, with 19 bases left between them. The CDR3 sequence is CASSLTGTPFDYGYTF. CDR3 bases: TGTGCCAGCAGCCTCACCGGGACACCATTTGACTATGGCTACACCTTC.

This chain connects TRBV5-1 to TRBJ2-1, with TRBD2 identical over 15 bases. The germline V gene encodes CDR1 SGHRS and CDR2 YFSETQ. This CDR3 is built from 17 residues. The V and J ends lost 4 bases and 9 bases, in that order; junction bases with no gene match: 11. This chain's CDR3 is CASSPGLAGGGYLEQFF. The CDR3, as DNA: TGCGCCAGCAGCCCGGGACTAGCGGGAGGTGGTTATCTTGAGCAGTTCTTC.